This TCR beta chain was recorded in a study of CD8+CD57+ T cells in acquired aplastic anemia. Study overall: DNA recovered from sorted CD4+ and CD8+ cells had a mean of approximately 3.4 ug.

Study outcomes and limitations: Found in both controls and patients were some 30 CD8+ CDR3 sequences.

The authors sequenced patients whose flow cytometry had shown CD8+CD57+ cell expansion. Sampling of blood occurred while the patients had still received no therapy. Note on this clonotype: Antigen specificity is unknown.

Germline CDR1 is LNHNV and CDR2 is YYDKDF (reference sequence). The length of the CDR3 is 16 residues. V lost 1 base to trimming and J lost 7 bases; unmatched junction nucleotides: 6. It was genomic DNA that served as the template for profiling TCR beta VDJ and CDR3. MiXCR, run by TCRdb on the reads, gives a single entry per CDR3 protein. This sample carries approximately 59,000 distinct CDR3 sequences, just over 55% of them seen once, and the ten largest clones take approximately 15%. The sample taken for sequencing was sorted CD4+, CD8+, or CD8+CD57+ T cells (not recorded which) from PBMCs. The chain is built from TRBV15 and TRBJ1-4; TRBD1 agrees at 10 bases. The TCR comes from a human donor with aplastic anemia. The CDR3 spells CATSRGGTGVTEKLFF. CDR3 nucleotide sequence: TGTGCCACCAGCAGAGGTGGGACAGGGGTTACTGAAAAACTGTTTTTT.